One sample yielded the 3 T cell receptor beta chains listed below, sequenced in a study of beta chain features in type 1 diabetes. Reverse transcribing all isolated RNA meant expressed TCRB transcripts were sequenced. Measured with immunoSEQ multiplex PCR; TCRdb has only the in-frame clones, and not every one. The profile shows 300,000 to 450,000 clones, roughly 12% of them singletons. Sequenced sample: naive CD4+ T cells from blood. The receptors were gathered from a man between 18 and 29 years old in good health.

The chain uses TRBV7-2 and TRBJ1-1; D not resolved. Germline V gives CDR1 SGHTA, CDR2 FQGNSA. V lost 3 bases, J lost 0 bases, and 8 bases lay in between. The CDR3 contains 14 residues. The CDR3 here is CASSFSDMNTEAFF. The CDR3 DNA follows: TGTGCCAGCAGCTTTTCAGACATGAACACTGAAGCTTTCTTT.

The chain uses TRBV9 and TRBJ2-1; 9 bases line up with TRBD1. The CDR3 spans 14 residues. From germline, CDR1 is SGDLS and CDR2 YYNGEE. V shed 4 bases and J 7 bases; nucleotides not matched to a gene: 6. The CDR3 DNA is TGTGCCAGCAGCAGCCGGGACAGGGAAAATGAGCAGTTCTTC. Its translation is CASSSRDRENEQFF.

The chain uses TRBV4-3 and TRBJ2-7; D perhaps matches TRBD1 (6 bases). CDR1 and CDR2 from the germline V gene are LGHNA and YSLEER. Between the trimmed V and J ends, which lost 0 bases and 6 bases, there was a span of 18 bases. This CDR3 region has 16 residues. CDR3 sequence (DNA): TGCGCCAGCAGCCAAGACAATAGGGACATAGAATCCGAGCAGTACTTC. Translated, it gives CASSQDNRDIESEQYF.